These T cell receptor beta chains were read from a single sample in a study of control samples from healthy donors and cancer patients. The protocol was immunoSEQ multiplex PCR, while the TCRdb copy is restricted to in-frame clones and leaves out a portion. The sample has some 99,000 clones; about nine tenths are singletons. Material: blood. These receptors were taken from a human donor in good health. The donor label of this sample is uncertain. Both conserved end residues are part of each CDR3. Each record gives: J gene, V gene, clone size, D gene, CDR3 protein, CDR3 DNA. The D gene is left open where the match is weak. Rows may omit the clone size; those that give it use once, few, many or a size class.

TRBJ2-2 | TRBV18 | once | NA | CASSPLGERAGELFF | TGTGCCAGCTCACCACTGGGGGAACGAGCCGGGGAGCTGTTTTTT
TRBJ2-7 | TRBV19 | NA | NA | CASAPPGIPYEQYF | TGTGCCAGTGCTCCCCCAGGCATCCCCTACGAGCAGTACTTC
TRBJ1-3 | TRBV6-1 | NA | NA | CASGDRSSGNTIYF | TGTGCCAGCGGTGACCGTTCCTCTGGAAACACCATATATTTT
TRBJ1-2 | TRBV6-1 | NA | NA | CASSEQGGYTF | TGTGCCAGCAGTGAACAGGGTGGCTACACCTTC
TRBJ2-2 | TRBV5-4 | NA | NA | CASSLATGELFF | TGTGCCAGCAGCTTGGCCACCGGGGAGCTGTTTTTT
TRBJ2-7 | TRBV6-5 | NA | TRBD1 | CASRVGQGASEQYF | TGTGCCAGCAGGGTGGGACAGGGGGCGTCGGAGCAGTACTTC
TRBJ2-5 | TRBV2 | NA | TRBD1 | CASSEMGQYQETQYF | TGTGCCAGCAGCGAAATGGGACAGTACCAAGAGACCCAGTACTTC
TRBJ1-4 | TRBV19 | NA | TRBD1 | CASSAQGAANEKLFF | TGTGCCAGTAGTGCACAGGGGGCGGCTAATGAAAAACTGTTTTTT
TRBJ1-1 | TRBV6-5 | NA | NA | CASRGDTEAFF | TGTGCCAGCAGGGGGGACACTGAAGCTTTCTTT
TRBJ1-2 | TRBV7-2 | NA | NA | CASSSSTLGYTF | TGTGCCAGCAGTAGCTCGACCCTCGGCTACACCTTC
TRBJ2-2 | TRBV11-2 | NA | TRBD1 | CASRADRGDTGELFF | TGTGCCAGCAGAGCGGACAGGGGGGACACCGGGGAGCTGTTTTTT
TRBJ1-3 | TRBV5-6 | NA | NA | CASSLRLNSGNTIYF | TGTGCCAGCAGCTTGCGACTGAACTCTGGAAACACCATATATTTT
TRBJ1-2 | TRBV28 | few | TRBD1 | CASSMTGPVYTF | TGTGCCAGCAGTATGACAGGGCCGGTCTACACCTTC
TRBJ2-3 | TRBV11-3 | NA | TRBD1 | CASSLRETGADTQYF | TGTGCCAGCAGCTTACGGGAAACAGGGGCGGATACGCAGTATTTT
TRBJ2-1 | TRBV11-1 | NA | NA | CASSLTAPSSYNEQFF | TGTGCCAGCAGCTTGACAGCGCCGAGCTCCTACAATGAGCAGTTCTTC
TRBJ1-3 | TRBV20-1 | NA | NA | CSAWFGNTIYF | TGCAGTGCGTGGTTTGGAAACACCATATATTTT
TRBJ2-7 | TRBV29-1 | NA | TRBD2 | CSVVGGDLSYEQYF | TGCAGCGTTGTTGGGGGGGACCTCTCCTACGAGCAGTACTTC
TRBJ1-5 | TRBV19 | once | NA | CASSIRGGSGGDQPQHF | TGTGCCAGTAGTATAAGGGGTGGGTCGGGGGGAGATCAGCCCCAGCATTTT
TRBJ1-3 | TRBV5-4 | NA | NA | CASSLWAVGNTIYF | TGTGCCAGCAGCTTGTGGGCAGTGGGAAACACCATATATTTT
TRBJ1-4 | TRBV14 | NA | NA | CASSQLSDEKLFF | TGTGCCAGCAGCCAATTGTCAGATGAAAAACTGTTTTTT
TRBJ1-1 | TRBV4-1 | NA | NA | CASSQATGNTEAFF | TGCGCCAGCAGCCAGGCTACAGGGAACACTGAAGCTTTCTTT
TRBJ2-2 | TRBV4-2 | once | TRBD2 | CASSQVGLAGNTGELFF | TGTGCCAGCAGCCAAGTGGGACTAGCGGGGAACACCGGGGAGCTGTTTTTT
TRBJ2-2 | TRBV10-1 | NA | TRBD1 | CASSEAGTVLTGELFF | TGCGCCAGCAGTGAGGCCGGGACAGTACTAACCGGGGAGCTGTTTTTT
TRBJ2-7 | TRBV6-1 | NA | TRBD2 | CASSAEGRGVTYEQYF | TGTGCCAGCAGTGCCGAGGGGCGGGGGGTAACCTACGAGCAGTACTTC